A selection of T cell receptor beta chains follows, all from one sample in a study of cytomegalovirus exposure and HLA in healthy donors. Here immunoSEQ multiplex PCR was the method, and the copy in TCRdb shows in-frame clones only, minus some. The data contain under 130,000 clones, roughly three quarters of them seen just once; the ten biggest clones take up roughly 3.2%. The sequenced sample consisted of PBMCs. The receptors come from a man aged 30 to 39 in good health and CMV-seronegative. Each CDR3 is given with its conserved first and last residue.

>TRBV6-5
CASSWGQSSYEQYF
>TRBV28
CASSLSGTGLRGEQFF
>TRBV7-2
CASSGTRGNTGELFF
>TRBV7-8
CASSLGELSYEQYF
>TRBV7-9
CASSLGETSGGYTF
>TRBV6-5
CASSFRGQNTEAFF
>TRBV28
CASREGIMNTEAFF
>TRBV27
CASSLPGQGDTGELFF
>TRBV28
CASTSPLGTARHEQYF
>TRBV5-4
CASRHAGGEPFNYGYTF
>TRBV28
CASSLGVMSSGNTIYF
>TRBV30
CAWSLDRGAEAFF
>TRBV6-1
CASSEARGYTF
>TRBV6-5
CASSPQVGSEQFF
>TRBV7-8
CASSLLTAFSYEQYF